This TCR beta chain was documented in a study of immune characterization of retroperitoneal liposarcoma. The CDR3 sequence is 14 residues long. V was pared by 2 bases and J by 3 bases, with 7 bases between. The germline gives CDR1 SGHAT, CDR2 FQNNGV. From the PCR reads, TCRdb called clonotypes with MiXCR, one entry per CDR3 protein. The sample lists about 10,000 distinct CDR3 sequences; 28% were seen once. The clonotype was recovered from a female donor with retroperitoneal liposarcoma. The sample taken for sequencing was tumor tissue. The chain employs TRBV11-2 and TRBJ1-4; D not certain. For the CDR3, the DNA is TGTGCCAGCAGCTTATTGCTGCCTAATGAAAAACTGTTTTTT. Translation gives CASSLLLPNEKLFF.